This TCR beta chain originates from a study of T cells in localized non-small cell lung cancer. Study observations and caveats: Appearances in adjacent lung were noted for a median 57 of the top 100 tumor clones. Sequencing was limited to one tumor region, leaving the possibility of heterogeneity open. Tumor showed lower T cell clonality than uninvolved adjacent lung, where it was highest.

CDR1 WSHSY and CDR2 SAAADI come from the germline V gene. Trimming took 6 bases from V and 6 from J, leaving 14 bases between them. The CDR3 has 13 amino acids. About this clone itself: The antigen remains unidentified.

Repertoires were generated with immunoSEQ multiplex PCR, while TCRdb's copy carries only in-frame clones and drops some. The data hold around 25,000 clones, with 86% observed a single time. The chain recombines TRBV10-2 with TRBJ1-2; maybe TRBD1 (6 bases). The receptor comes from a woman aged 40-69 years with stage I lung adenocarcinoma. The specimen was peripheral blood, collected before any cancer treatment. The CDR3 nucleotides are TGCGCCAGCAGACAAGGGGGTCTAAATGGCTACACCTTC. Translating gives CASRQGGLNGYTF.